The clone carrying this T cell receptor beta chain was counted only a few times. The data were taken from a study of blood T cell repertoires in COVID-19. Study overall: The study drew acute and convalescent COVID-19 samples from the United States, Italy and Spain. Sample material is recorded as cDNA or gDNA derived from T cells, B-cell-depleted T cells, or PBMCs.

The germline V gene encodes CDR1 SGHDN and CDR2 FVKESK. The CDR3 is 16 residues long. Trimming took 1 base from V and 1 from J, leaving 11 bases between them. Under the authors' procedure: Cell counts per sample came from amplifying reference gene primers. Measured with immunoSEQ multiplex PCR; TCRdb has only the in-frame clones, and not every one. V and J calls and clone size are given by that table; D and trimming were obtained from the DNA. The sample has more than 250,000 clones, roughly 84% seen once; the top ten hold 1%. Sequences were obtained from peripheral blood. The chain couples TRBV14 to TRBJ2-1, with D unclear. The source of this sequence is a man aged 45-65 years with active or convalescent COVID-19. CDR3: CASSQAVGASYNEQFF. CDR3 nucleotides: TGTGCCAGCAGCCAAGCGGTAGGAGCATCCTACAATGAGCAGTTCTTC.